This T cell receptor beta chain came from a study of pediatric ulcerative colitis. General study points: Acute severe colitis showed lower rectal diversity from clonal expansions.

This CDR3 is built from 15 residues. Per the germline V gene, CDR1 is SEHNR and CDR2 is FQNEAQ (reference sequence). V shed 1 base, J shed 0 bases, and the junction held 2 bases outside the gene matches. Notes on this clone: Its antigen is undetermined.

Clones were sequenced by immunoSEQ multiplex PCR, and TCRdb holds only the in-frame ones, with some missing. The table lists thousands of clones, about 88% of them singletons. Sequenced input: blood. The chain carries TRBV7-9 and TRBJ2-7; 8 nucleotides line up with TRBD1. This sequence was found in a boy under 18 with mild ulcerative colitis. DNA of the CDR3: TGTGCCAGCAGCTTAGGGGACAGGAGCTCCTACGAGCAGTACTTC. Translated: CASSLGDRSSYEQYF.